The T cell receptor beta chain described here comes from a study of blood T cell repertoires in COVID-19. Study information: Nucleic acid was either cDNA or gDNA, and it came from T cells, B-cell-depleted T cells, or PBMCs.

Assay used: immunoSEQ multiplex PCR; TCRdb lists only in-frame clones, some missing. The table lists about 320,000 clones, approximately 84% of them singletons. The V gene's germline CDR1 is LNHDA and CDR2 SQIVND (reference sequence). The CDR3 covers 16 residues. Trimming left V 6 bases short and J 5 bases short, with 22 bases between. For recovered donors of Cohort 3, there were two negative PCRs, clearance, or symptom resolution. The chain links TRBV19 to TRBJ1-2; D unclear. The sequenced material came from PBMCs or T cells enriched from blood (not recorded which). The TCR was taken from a young woman who had recovered from COVID-19. The CDR3 region is CASSITPDSRPYGYTF. CDR3 DNA sequence: TGTGCCAGTAGCATTACCCCGGACTCCCGCCCGTATGGCTACACCTTC.